This T cell receptor beta chain is drawn from a study of early T cells in non-severe SARS-CoV-2 infection. This clonotype has ten or more counts. TCRdb reprocessed the 5' RACE reads via MiXCR and lists one record per CDR3 protein. In the table there are tens of thousands of distinct CDR3 sequences, about 5% of which are singletons. V trimming: 3 bases; J trimming: 3 bases; junction bases outside the gene matches: 2. The CDR3 extends over 13 amino acids. Germline V gives CDR1 DFQATT, CDR2 SNEGSKA (reference sequence). The receptor's source is an adult who was a healthcare worker with PCR-confirmed SARS-CoV-2 infection or an uninfected control (not recorded which). The sample comprised whole blood. The chain uses TRBV20-1 and TRBJ1-3; 7 bases align to TRBD1. The CDR3, as DNA: TGCAGTGCTAGTGACAGGGTTGGAAACACCATATATTTT. Translating gives CSASDRVGNTIYF.